This T cell receptor (beta chain) comes out of a study of shared T cell receptors in the human thymus. TCRdb keeps only in-frame clones here, not all; method: immunoSEQ multiplex PCR. This table holds about 380,000 clones, approximately 95% found once. V lost 4 bases, J lost 6 bases, and 5 bases stayed unmatched. The CDR3 runs 13 residues. CDR1 and CDR2 from the germline V gene are SGHTA and FQGNSA. Source material: thymocytes. V gene TRBV7-2 combines with J gene TRBJ1-2; 7 positions agree with TRBD1. The TCR comes from a human donor. CDR3 in DNA: TGTGCCAGCAGCTCGCCAGGGGGGAATGGCTACACCTTC. This sequence encodes CASSSPGGNGYTF.